These T cell receptor beta chains were read from a single sample in a study of blood T cell repertoires in COVID-19. Generated by immunoSEQ multiplex PCR, the TCRdb table keeps only in-frame clones and is missing some. The profile shows about half a million clones, 89% of them singletons. Sequencing was performed on peripheral blood. The receptors originated from a man aged 18 to 30 with COVID-19, enrolled during active disease. Both conserved end residues are part of each CDR3. A D gene is named only where the DNA matches it firmly. Clone size is given for some rows only: seen once, a few or many times, or a class if the clone is expanded.

TRBJ2-3 | . | TRBV7-2 | TRBD2 | TGTGCCAGCAGCAAGACTAGCGGAGGAGATACGCAGTATTTT | CASSKTSGGDTQYF
TRBJ2-2 | . | TRBV11-2 | TRBD2 | TGTGCCAGCAGCTTGTGGACTAGACTAACCGGGGAGCTGTTTTTT | CASSLWTRLTGELFF
TRBJ1-5 | . | TRBV2 | . | TGTGCCAGCAGTCGGGACTATAGCAATCAGCCCCAGCATTTT | CASSRDYSNQPQHF
TRBJ2-7 | . | TRBV29-1 | TRBD2 | TGCAGCGTTAGGGAGACTAGCGTGAGCTCCTACGAGCAGTACTTC | CSVRETSVSSYEQYF
TRBJ1-4 | . | TRBV15 | TRBD1 | TGTGCCACCAGCAGAGGGGGGACAGTAAGTGAAAAACTGTTTTTT | CATSRGGTVSEKLFF
TRBJ2-2 | once | TRBV6-5 | TRBD1 | TGTGCCAGCAGATTAGACAGGGGTAACACCGGGGAGCTGTTTTTT | CASRLDRGNTGELFF
TRBJ1-3 | . | TRBV5-4 | . | TGTGCCAGCAGCTTGGCCTTGGCCTCGGGAAACACCATATATTTT | CASSLALASGNTIYF
TRBJ2-1 | once | TRBV20-1 | TRBD2 | TGCAGTGCTAGTCCAAGCGGGAGTATGTTCTTC | CSASPSGSMFF
TRBJ2-1 | once | TRBV11-3 | TRBD2 | TGTGCCAGCAGCTCTGGGGACCTAGCGGGAGGGAGCAATGAGCAGTTCTTC | CASSSGDLAGGSNEQFF
TRBJ1-2 | . | TRBV10-3 | . | TGTGCCATCAGTGAAGCAGGGGTTGGCTATGGCTACACCTTC | CAISEAGVGYGYTF
TRBJ1-1 | . | TRBV5-4 | TRBD1 | TGTGCCAGCAGCCGGGGACAGACGAACACTGAAGCTTTCTTT | CASSRGQTNTEAFF
TRBJ2-7 | . | TRBV6-1 | . | TGTGCCAGCAGTAAAGGTCACTCGGCTAGAGTTACCAACGAGCAGTACTTC | CASSKGHSARVTNEQYF
TRBJ2-5 | . | TRBV12-3/TRBV12-4 | . | TGTGCCAGCAGTTTAGGAGGGAATACCCAGTACTTC | CASSLGGNTQYF
TRBJ2-5 | once | TRBV3-1/TRBV3-2 | TRBD2 | TGTGCCAGCAGCCAGTACGGGACTAGCGGGAGGAGAGGAGAGACCCAGTACTTC | CASSQYGTSGRRGETQYF
TRBJ1-2 | . | TRBV12-3/TRBV12-4 | . | TGTGCCAGCAGTTCGGGCAGGGGCTATGGCTACACCTTC | CASSSGRGYGYTF
TRBJ2-7 | . | TRBV18 | . | TGTGCCAGCTCACCCTTTGACAGCTTCTCCTACGAGCAGTACTTC | CASSPFDSFSYEQYF
TRBJ2-5 | . | TRBV5-6 | TRBD2 | TGTGCCAGCAGCTCTCTAGCGGGAGAACCGCAAGAGACCCAGTACTTC | CASSSLAGEPQETQYF
TRBJ2-1 | . | TRBV18 | TRBD2 | TGTGCCAGCTCACCACCCGCGGGAGGCCGTGAGCAGTTCTTC | CASSPPAGGREQFF
TRBJ2-7 | . | TRBV7-9 | TRBD2 | TGTGCCAGCAGCTTACTACTAGCGGGATTACACGAGCAGTACTTC | CASSLLLAGLHEQYF
TRBJ2-2 | . | TRBV18 | . | TGTGCCAGCTCAGAAAGAACGGTCACCGGGGAGCTGTTTTTT | CASSERTVTGELFF
TRBJ2-1 | few | TRBV24-1 | TRBD1 | TGTGCCACCAGTGATGACCGGGACAGGGTGGGCAATGAGCAGTTCTTC | CATSDDRDRVGNEQFF
TRBJ2-1 | . | TRBV11-3 | TRBD2 | TGTGCCAGCAGCTTCCGCGGGAGCGGCAATGAGCAGTTCTTC | CASSFRGSGNEQFF
TRBJ2-6 | . | TRBV21-1 | . | TGTGCCAGCAGCAAAGGGTCGCCCGGGACTAGCGGGAACTCTGGGGCCAACGTCCTGACTTTC | CASSKGSPGTSGNSGANVLTF
TRBJ2-3 | . | TRBV5-4 | TRBD2 | TGTGCCAGCAGCTTGGGGGTAGCGGGAGTCACAGATACGCAGTATTTT | CASSLGVAGVTDTQYF
TRBJ2-1 | . | TRBV7-2 | TRBD2 | TGTGCCAGCAGCCCCGGGACTAGCGGCTACAATGAGCAGTTCTTC | CASSPGTSGYNEQFF
TRBJ1-2 | . | TRBV7-8 | . | TGTGCCAGCAGCTCTCCGGGACAAACTAACTATGGCTACACCTTC | CASSSPGQTNYGYTF
TRBJ1-4 | . | TRBV7-9 | . | TGTGCCAGCAGCTTAGTGTCGGGGACTAATGAAAAACTGTTTTTT | CASSLVSGTNEKLFF
TRBJ2-3 | . | TRBV2 | . | TGTGCCAGCACCGCGCGGGACGTAGGGTGGGGCACAGATACGCAGTATTTT | CASTARDVGWGTDTQYF
TRBJ2-7 | . | TRBV7-9 | . | TGTGCCAGCAGCTTAGGAGGAGTGAGGTACGAGCAGTACTTC | CASSLGGVRYEQYF
TRBJ1-4 | . | TRBV3-1/TRBV3-2 | TRBD1 | TGTGCCAGCAGCAACGGACAGGGGGCGCGGGAAAAACTGTTTTTT | CASSNGQGAREKLFF
TRBJ2-3 | few | TRBV2 | TRBD2 | TGTGCCAGCAGTGACCCTAGCGGGCCCAGGGGAAATACGCAGTATTTT | CASSDPSGPRGNTQYF
TRBJ2-5 | . | TRBV5-4 | . | TGTGCCAGCAGCCGACAGCAAGAGACCCAGTACTTC | CASSRQQETQYF
TRBJ1-2 | . | TRBV7-2 | . | TGTGCCAGCAGCTTAGCAACCATTTCAGGGTACGGGGGCTATGGCTACACCTTC | CASSLATISGYGGYGYTF
TRBJ1-1 | . | TRBV2 | . | TGTGCCAGCAGTGACCAGGGAAGCACTGAAGCTTTCTTT | CASSDQGSTEAFF
TRBJ1-1 | . | TRBV5-4 | . | TGTGCCAGCAGCCCCAGGGAAGTGAACACTGAAGCTTTCTTT | CASSPREVNTEAFF
TRBJ2-2 | . | TRBV12-3/TRBV12-4 | . | TGTGCCAGCAGTTTTCTACTTTCCGGGGAGCTGTTTTTT | CASSFLLSGELFF
TRBJ2-3 | . | TRBV4-1 | . | TGCGCCAGCAGCCAAGTGCAGGGTAGCACAGATACGCAGTATTTT | CASSQVQGSTDTQYF
TRBJ2-5 | . | TRBV6-6 | TRBD1 | TGTGCCAGCATGATAGACAGGGGCGCAGAGACCCAGTACTTC | CASMIDRGAETQYF
TRBJ2-2 | . | TRBV5-1 | TRBD2 | TGCGCCAGCAGCTTGGGGGTAAGCGGGAGCTCCACCGGGGAGCTGTTTTTT | CASSLGVSGSSTGELFF
TRBJ1-2 | . | TRBV30 | . | TGTGCCCGCGAGGGGGGGTATGGCTACACCTTC | CAREGGYGYTF
TRBJ1-3 | . | TRBV6-5 | TRBD1 | TGTGCCAGCAGGTCCGGGACAGGCGCTCGAGACACCATATATTTT | CASRSGTGARDTIYF
TRBJ1-4 | . | TRBV2 | . | TGTGCCAGCAGCCTACAGGCAACTAATGAAAAACTGTTTTTT | CASSLQATNEKLFF
TRBJ1-5 | . | TRBV10-2 | . | TGCGCCAGCAGCGACAGGTTTGAGGTCCAGCCCCAGCATTTT | CASSDRFEVQPQHF
TRBJ2-7 | . | TRBV11-2 | TRBD2 | TGTGCCAGCAGCAAACTAGCGGGAGGGCCGAACGAGCAGTACTTC | CASSKLAGGPNEQYF
TRBJ1-3 | . | TRBV3-1/TRBV3-2 | TRBD1 | TGTGCCAGCAGCCTAGGGGACAGCAGAAACACCATATATTTT | CASSLGDSRNTIYF
TRBJ2-1 | . | TRBV24-1 | TRBD2 | TGTGCCACCAGTGACCCTTCAGCGGGGCACTACAATGAGCAGTTCTTC | CATSDPSAGHYNEQFF
TRBJ2-3 | . | TRBV19 | . | TGTGCCAGTAGTATAGCTCCGAGTTGGGGCTTCTCACACACAGATACGCAGTATTTT | CASSIAPSWGFSHTDTQYF
TRBJ2-3 | few | TRBV14 | . | TGTGCCAGCAGCCAAGATCCCTCCTGGATAGCGGAGGATACGCAGTATTTT | CASSQDPSWIAEDTQYF